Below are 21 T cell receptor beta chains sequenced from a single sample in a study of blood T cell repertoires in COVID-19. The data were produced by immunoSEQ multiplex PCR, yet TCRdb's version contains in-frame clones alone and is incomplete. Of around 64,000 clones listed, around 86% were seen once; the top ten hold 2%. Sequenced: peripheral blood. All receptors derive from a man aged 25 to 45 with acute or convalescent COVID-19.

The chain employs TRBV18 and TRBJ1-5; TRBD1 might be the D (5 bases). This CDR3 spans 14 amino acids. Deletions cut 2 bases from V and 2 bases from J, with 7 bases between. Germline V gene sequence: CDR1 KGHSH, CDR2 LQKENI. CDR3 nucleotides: TGTGCCAGCTCACCAGTGACAGGCAATCAGCCCCAGCATTTT. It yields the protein CASSPVTGNQPQHF. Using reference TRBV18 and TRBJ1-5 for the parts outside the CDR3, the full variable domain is NAGVMQNPRHLVRRRGQEARLRCSPMKGHSHVYWYRQLPEEGLKFMVYLQKENIIDESGMPKERFSAEFPKEGPSILRIQQVVRGDSAAYFCASSPVTGNQPQHFGDGTRLSIL.

The CDR3 sequence: CASSEREGRAGELFF. The CDR3, as DNA: TGTGCCAGCAGTGAGCGGGAGGGCCGCGCCGGGGAGCTGTTTTTT. The chain uses TRBV27 and TRBJ2-2; 10 bases align to TRBD2. The germline V gene encodes CDR1 MNHEY and CDR2 SMNVEV (reference sequence). V was clipped by 5 bases and J by 6 bases; unmatched bases: 6. There are 15 residues in the CDR3.

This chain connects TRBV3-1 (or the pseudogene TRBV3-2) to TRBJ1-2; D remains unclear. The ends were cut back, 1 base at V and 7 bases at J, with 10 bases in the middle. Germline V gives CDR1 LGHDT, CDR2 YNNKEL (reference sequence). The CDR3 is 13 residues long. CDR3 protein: CASSQGAYPGYTF. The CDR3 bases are TGTGCCAGCAGCCAAGGGGCGTACCCTGGCTACACCTTC.

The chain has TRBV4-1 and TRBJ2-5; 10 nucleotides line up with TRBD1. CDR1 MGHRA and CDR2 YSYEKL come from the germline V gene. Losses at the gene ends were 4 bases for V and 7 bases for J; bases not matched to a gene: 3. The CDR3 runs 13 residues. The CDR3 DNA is TGCGCCAGCAGCCTTTGGACAGGGGGGACCCAGTACTTC. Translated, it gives CASSLWTGGTQYF.

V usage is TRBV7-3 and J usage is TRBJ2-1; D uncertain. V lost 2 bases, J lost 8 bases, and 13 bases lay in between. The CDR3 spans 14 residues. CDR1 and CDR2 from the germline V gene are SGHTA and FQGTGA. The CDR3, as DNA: TGTGCCAGCAGCTTAGGTTTTAGATCCGATGAGCAGTTCTTC. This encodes CASSLGFRSDEQFF.

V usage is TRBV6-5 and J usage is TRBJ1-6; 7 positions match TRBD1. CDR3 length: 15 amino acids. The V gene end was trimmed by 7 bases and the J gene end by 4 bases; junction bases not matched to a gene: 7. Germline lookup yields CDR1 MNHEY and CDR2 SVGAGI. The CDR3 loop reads CASTEQGIYNSPLHF. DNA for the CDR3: TGTGCCAGCACCGAACAGGGGATTTATAATTCACCCCTCCACTTT.

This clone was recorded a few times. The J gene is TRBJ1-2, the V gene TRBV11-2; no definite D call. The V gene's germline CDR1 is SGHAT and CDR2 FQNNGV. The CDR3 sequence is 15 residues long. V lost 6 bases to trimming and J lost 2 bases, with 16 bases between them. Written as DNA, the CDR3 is TGTGCCAGCAGAGCGATTAGGTCCCCAAACTATGGCTACACCTTC. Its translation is CASRAIRSPNYGYTF.

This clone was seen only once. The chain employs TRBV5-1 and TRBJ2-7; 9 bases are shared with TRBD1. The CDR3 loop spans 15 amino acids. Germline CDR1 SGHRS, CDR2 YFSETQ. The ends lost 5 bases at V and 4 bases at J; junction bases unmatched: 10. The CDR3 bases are TGCGCCAGCAGACGGGACAGGGAGGTTGGGTACGAGCAGTACGTC. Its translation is CASRRDREVGYEQYV.

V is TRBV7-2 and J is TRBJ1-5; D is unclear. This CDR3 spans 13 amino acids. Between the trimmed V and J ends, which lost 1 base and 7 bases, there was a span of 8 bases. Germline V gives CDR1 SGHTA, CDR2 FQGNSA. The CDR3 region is CASSLDKMQPQHF. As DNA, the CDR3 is TGTGCCAGCAGCTTAGACAAGATGCAGCCCCAGCATTTT.

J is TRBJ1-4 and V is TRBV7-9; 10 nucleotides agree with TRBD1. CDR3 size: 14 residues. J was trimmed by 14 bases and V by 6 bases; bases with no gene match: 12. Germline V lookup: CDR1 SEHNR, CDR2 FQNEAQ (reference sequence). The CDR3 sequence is CASRTGTGDPGLFF. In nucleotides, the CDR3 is TGTGCCAGCAGGACCGGGACAGGGGACCCGGGTCTGTTTTTT.

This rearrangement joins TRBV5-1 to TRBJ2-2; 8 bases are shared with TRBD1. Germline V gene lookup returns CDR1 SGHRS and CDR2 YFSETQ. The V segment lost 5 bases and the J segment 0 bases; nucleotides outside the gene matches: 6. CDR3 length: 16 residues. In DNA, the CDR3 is TGCGCCAGCAGAAACGGACAGGGCCCGAACACCGGGGAGCTGTTTTTT. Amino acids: CASRNGQGPNTGELFF.

The CDR3 sequence: CASSLSFGGAPRGYTF. CDR3 in DNA: TGTGCCAGCAGCTTGTCGTTCGGGGGGGCCCCTCGGGGCTACACCTTC. The chain joins TRBV5-6 to TRBJ1-2; D may be TRBD1 (6 bases). The ends were cut back, 1 base at V and 8 bases at J, with 21 bases in the middle. Germline V CDR1 and CDR2: SGHDT, YYEEEE. CDR3 length: 16 residues.

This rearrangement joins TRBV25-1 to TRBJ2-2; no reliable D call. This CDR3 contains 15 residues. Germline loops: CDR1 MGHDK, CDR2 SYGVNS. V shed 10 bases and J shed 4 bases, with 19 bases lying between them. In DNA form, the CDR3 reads TGTGCCACCTCATTCACCGCTGCGAGCACCGGGGAGCTGTTTTTT. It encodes CATSFTAASTGELFF.

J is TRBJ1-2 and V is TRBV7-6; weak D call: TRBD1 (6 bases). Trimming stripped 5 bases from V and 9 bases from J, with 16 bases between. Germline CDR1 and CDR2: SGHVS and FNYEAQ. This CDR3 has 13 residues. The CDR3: CASSPGQSSSYTF. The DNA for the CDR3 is TGTGCCAGCAGCCCAGGACAGTCCTCAAGCTACACCTTC.

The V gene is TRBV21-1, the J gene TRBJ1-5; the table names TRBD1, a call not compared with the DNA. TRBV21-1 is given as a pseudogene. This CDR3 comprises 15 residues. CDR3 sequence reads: CASSVPGQGNQPQHF. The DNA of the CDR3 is TGTGCCAGCAGCGTCCCGGGACAGGGGAATCAGCCCCAGCATTTT.

The CDR3 sequence: CAISDSRENTGELFF. CDR3 bases: TGTGCCATCAGTGATAGCAGAGAGAACACCGGGGAGCTGTTTTTT. The V and J genes are TRBV10-3 and TRBJ2-2, with D hard to call. This CDR3 region has 15 residues. Trimming cost V 3 bases and J 1 base, with 9 bases left between them. The germline V gene encodes CDR1 ENHRY and CDR2 SYGVKD.

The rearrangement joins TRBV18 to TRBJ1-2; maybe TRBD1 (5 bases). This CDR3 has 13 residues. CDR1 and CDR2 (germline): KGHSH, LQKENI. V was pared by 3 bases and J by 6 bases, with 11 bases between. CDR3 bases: TGTGCCAGCTCACCGGGGGGATCAGATGGCTACACCTTC. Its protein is CASSPGGSDGYTF. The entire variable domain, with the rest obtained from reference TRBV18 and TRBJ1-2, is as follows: NAGVMQNPRHLVRRRGQEARLRCSPMKGHSHVYWYRQLPEEGLKFMVYLQKENIIDESGMPKERFSAEFPKEGPSILRIQQVVRGDSAAYFCASSPGGSDGYTFGSGTRLTVV.

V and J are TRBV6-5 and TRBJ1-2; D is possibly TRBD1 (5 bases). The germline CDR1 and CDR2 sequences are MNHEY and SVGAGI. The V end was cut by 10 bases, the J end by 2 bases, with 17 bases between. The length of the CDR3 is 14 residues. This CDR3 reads CAIRGRGSNYGYTF. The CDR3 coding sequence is TGTGCCATTCGGGGACGGGGGAGCAACTATGGCTACACCTTC.

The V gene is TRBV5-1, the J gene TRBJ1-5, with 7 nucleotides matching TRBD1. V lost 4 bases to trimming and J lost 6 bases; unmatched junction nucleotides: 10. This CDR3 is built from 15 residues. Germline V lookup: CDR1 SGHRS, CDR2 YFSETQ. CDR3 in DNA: TGCGCCAGCAGCAGGGGTGACAGGGTGGGTCAGCCCCAGCATTTT. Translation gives CASSRGDRVGQPQHF.

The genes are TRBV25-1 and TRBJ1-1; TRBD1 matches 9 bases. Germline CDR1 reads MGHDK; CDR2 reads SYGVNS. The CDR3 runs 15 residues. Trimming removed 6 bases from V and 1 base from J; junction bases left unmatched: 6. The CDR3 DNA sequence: TGTGCCAGCAGCGCACAGGGGGCGAAGAACACTGAAGCTTTCTTT. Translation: CASSAQGAKNTEAFF.

The CDR3 sequence: CATSAHSRGGETQYF. The DNA of the CDR3 is TGTGCCACCAGTGCCCATTCAAGGGGAGGAGAGACCCAGTACTTC. The chain is built from TRBV24-1 and TRBJ2-5; D may be TRBD2 (6 bases). Germline values: CDR1 KGHDR, CDR2 SFDVKD. V was trimmed by 5 bases and J by 4 bases, leaving 16 bases between them. The CDR3 is 15 residues long.